This TCR beta chain originates from a study of T cells in Graves' hyperthyroidism and ophthalmopathy. There were TCR beta CDR3 regions amplified from RNA transcripts. Initially, a first-round RT-PCR of the TCR CDR3 employed the HTBI primer set. TCRdb recomputed calls from the multiplex PCR reads with MiXCR, one row per CDR3 protein. The sample shows some 300,000 distinct CDR3 sequences, roughly an eighth of them seen only once. Trimming removed 4 bases from V and 14 bases from J, with 15 bases in between. Germline V gene lookup returns CDR1 SNHLY and CDR2 FYNNEI. This CDR3 has 12 residues. Disease duration under 2 months; hyperthyroidism patients were aged 18 to 65. This clonotype was recorded a few times.

The V gene is TRBV2, the J gene TRBJ2-1, with D perhaps TRBD2 (6 bases). The material sequenced was blood. This receptor was taken from a woman between 35 and 50 years old with Graves' hyperthyroidism. The CDR3 protein is CASSGLEGAKFF. CDR3 bases: TGTGCCAGCAGTGGACTAGAGGGTGCGAAGTTCTTC.